A single sample is the source of the 9 T cell receptor beta chains below, sequenced in a study of T-cell memory formation after mild COVID-19 (dated by TCRdb to 2020 to 2022). The library was produced with 5' RACE. The instrument was an Illumina NovaSeq 6000. TCRdb's own reprocessing of the public reads used fastp at Q25 and MiXCR and kept productive beta chains. Each entry is one CDR3 protein sequence, shown with its most common DNA and genes. The sample table contains 550,000 to 650,000 distinct CDR3 sequences; only one count was recorded for 15% to 20% of them. The top ten clonotypes cover roughly 8% of the sample. Sequenced: PBMCs or a T cell subset sorted from them (not recorded which). The receptors were sampled from an adult woman who had mild COVID-19 (a few samples of this study predate the infection). The sample titles of this study are shuffled in the database, so cell type and time point are left out; the donor was told from shared clones.

This clonotype was seen a few times. The genes are TRBV20-1 and TRBJ2-3; 9 bases align to TRBD2. This CDR3 has 14 residues. Germline CDR1 DFQATT, CDR2 SNEGSKA (reference sequence). V dropped 4 bases and J dropped 3; count of bases not matched to a gene: 5. CDR3 bases: TGCAGTGCTAAAGCGGGAGGAGGAACAGATACGCAGTATTTT. Protein sequence: CSAKAGGGTDTQYF.

This clonotype was seen a handful of times. This chain joins TRBV15 and TRBJ2-5; 7 bases fit TRBD1. Germline loops: CDR1 LNHNV, CDR2 YYDKDF (reference sequence). The CDR3 extends over 15 amino acids. V lost 0 bases to trimming and J lost 3 bases; unmatched junction nucleotides: 4. The CDR3 region has the DNA TGTGCCACCAGCAGAGATTGGGACAGCAAAGAGACCCAGTACTTC. Translating gives CATSRDWDSKETQYF.

This clonotype has ten or more counts. The rearrangement links TRBV5-6 to TRBJ2-1; D call uncertain. This CDR3 is 12 amino acids long. V lost 1 base and J lost 7, with 6 bases in between. Germline V gene lookup returns CDR1 SGHDT and CDR2 YYEEEE. Written as DNA, the CDR3 is TGTGCCAGCAGCTTGCCCAGGAATGAGCAGTTCTTC. Protein product: CASSLPRNEQFF.

A single count supports this clonotype. The genes are TRBV29-1 and TRBJ2-5; D not resolved. There are 14 residues in the CDR3. V was trimmed by 0 bases and J by 7 bases, leaving 15 bases between them. Germline assignment: CDR1 SQVTM and CDR2 ANQGSEA. CDR3 amino acids: CSVEDGWGIATQYF. The CDR3 DNA sequence: TGCAGCGTTGAAGATGGTTGGGGAATCGCGACCCAGTACTTC.

The chain couples TRBV4-3 to TRBJ2-1; 14 bases align to TRBD2. Germline CDR1 LGHNA, CDR2 YSLEER. The V segment lost 2 bases and the J segment 10 bases; nucleotides outside the gene matches: 1. The CDR3 consists of 14 residues. DNA of the CDR3: TGCGCCAGCAGCCAAAGACTAGCGGGGGGGGAGCAGTTCTTC. Translated, it gives CASSQRLAGGEQFF.

This clonotype was seen ten or more times. V usage is TRBV20-1 and J usage is TRBJ2-7; 10 bases are shared with TRBD1. With V trimmed by 6 bases and J by 3 bases, 17 bases remained unmatched. From germline, CDR1 is DFQATT and CDR2 SNEGSKA (reference sequence). The length of the CDR3 is 17 residues. The CDR3 loop reads CSAPPGQGKRAHYEQYF. In DNA, the CDR3 is TGCAGTGCCCCACCGGGACAGGGGAAAAGGGCCCACTACGAGCAGTACTTC.

This clonotype was recorded many times. The chain carries TRBV7-8 and TRBJ1-5, with a weak D call TRBD1 (6 bases). Trimming pared 5 bases from V and 5 bases from J, leaving 13 bases between. Germline V gene data show CDR1 as SGHVS and CDR2 as FQNEAQ. The CDR3 is made up of 14 amino acids. The CDR3 DNA reads TGTGCCAGCAGCCCCGGGGGGCGCGATCAGCCCCAGCATTTT. Its translation is CASSPGGRDQPQHF.

The chain links TRBV15 to TRBJ2-6; 9 bases align to TRBD1. The V gene's germline CDR1 is LNHNV and CDR2 YYDKDF (reference sequence). CDR3 size: 20 residues. The ends lost 5 bases at V and 0 bases at J; junction bases unmatched: 14. The CDR3 loop reads CATSPGGQGFLFSGANVLTF. CDR3 sequence (DNA): TGTGCCACCAGCCCTGGGGGACAGGGCTTTTTGTTCTCTGGGGCCAACGTCCTGACTTTC.

This clonotype occurred a few times. This sequence joins TRBV7-2 and TRBJ2-1, with D perhaps TRBD1 (5 bases). The CDR3 spans 12 residues. The germline V gene has CDR1 SGHTA and CDR2 FQGNSA. The germline V and J ends were trimmed by 5 bases and 14 bases, with 16 bases remaining between them. The CDR3 region is CASSAGPGEEFF. The CDR3 nucleotides are TGTGCCAGCAGCGCAGGGCCGGGCGAGGAGTTCTTC.